The next 23 T cell receptor beta chains were all read from a single sample in a study of blood T cell repertoires in COVID-19. TCRdb keeps only in-frame clones here, not all; method: immunoSEQ multiplex PCR. Found here are 100,000 or so clones, approximately 86% of them singletons; the top ten hold 2% to 3%. What was sequenced was PBMCs or T cells enriched from blood (not recorded which). The receptors were gathered from a woman aged 45 to 65 who had recovered from COVID-19.

The chain carries TRBV4-1 and TRBJ1-6, with D possibly TRBD1 on 6 matching bases. Germline V CDR1 and CDR2: MGHRA, YSYEKL. CDR3 length: 15 amino acids. Trimming took 3 bases from V and 6 from J, leaving 12 bases between them. As DNA, the CDR3 is TGCGCCAGCAGCCAGGCCGGGACACCTAATTCACCCCTCCACTTT. It translates to CASSQAGTPNSPLHF.

The gene calls are TRBV27 and TRBJ1-5; D is unclear. The CDR3 loop spans 14 amino acids. Germline values: CDR1 MNHEY, CDR2 SMNVEV (reference sequence). V dropped 7 bases and J dropped 3 bases, with 13 bases sitting between them. The CDR3 here is CASKRTGDNQPQHF. CDR3 DNA sequence: TGTGCCAGCAAAAGGACGGGAGACAATCAGCCCCAGCATTTT.

CDR3 bases: TGTGCCAGCATTCTCGGGGGGGCCGTGGTGGCAGATACGCAGTATTTT. The encoded protein is CASILGGAVVADTQYF. J is TRBJ2-3 and V is TRBV11-2, with TRBD2 matching 8 bases. V dropped 7 bases and J dropped 4; count of bases not matched to a gene: 13. The germline gives CDR1 SGHAT, CDR2 FQNNGV. This CDR3 is 16 amino acids long.

This clone was seen a single time. The V call is TRBV18, the J call TRBJ1-5; 8 bases are shared with TRBD1. V shed 5 bases, J shed 1 base, and the junction held 13 bases outside the gene matches. The germline V gene encodes CDR1 KGHSH and CDR2 LQKENI. CDR3 length equals 18 residues. CDR3 DNA sequence: TGTGCCAGCTCAGCTCAGGGGGCAGGCGGGTTGAGCAATCAGCCCCAGCATTTT. Protein sequence: CASSAQGAGGLSNQPQHF.

CDR3 in DNA: TGTGCCAGTAGTCCAGACAAGAACACTGAAGCTTTCTTT. Protein: CASSPDKNTEAFF. The chain links TRBV19 to TRBJ1-1; no clear D. Trimming cost V 5 bases and J 1 base, with 8 bases left between them. This CDR3 has 13 residues. Germline V lookup: CDR1 LNHDA, CDR2 SQIVND (reference sequence).

The gene calls are TRBV7-8 and TRBJ2-7; 10 bases are shared with TRBD1. The germline V gene encodes CDR1 SGHVS and CDR2 FQNEAQ. The V gene end was trimmed by 6 bases and the J gene end by 2 bases; junction bases not matched to a gene: 4. The CDR3 has 14 amino acids. The CDR3 protein is CASRAGTGAYEQYF. CDR3 DNA: TGTGCCAGCAGGGCCGGGACAGGGGCCTACGAGCAGTACTTC.

The J gene is TRBJ1-5, the V gene TRBV28; 7 nucleotides agree with TRBD1. Germline CDR1 reads MDHEN; CDR2 reads SYDVKM. CDR3 size: 15 residues. Unmatched junction bases numbered 5, after V lost 4 bases and J lost 2 bases. This CDR3 reads CASSSTGVGNQPQHF. DNA for the CDR3: TGTGCCAGCAGTTCAACAGGGGTGGGCAATCAGCCCCAGCATTTT.

Sample share makes this clone medium-sized. The rearrangement uses TRBV27 and TRBJ2-3; D remains unclear. This CDR3 contains 13 residues. The V end was cut by 3 bases, the J end by 1 base, with 5 bases between. Germline V gives CDR1 MNHEY, CDR2 SMNVEV (reference sequence). CDR3: CASSFSGTDTQYF. The CDR3, as DNA: TGTGCCAGCAGTTTTTCGGGCACAGATACGCAGTATTTT.

This chain uses TRBV3-1 (or the pseudogene TRBV3-2) with TRBJ1-4; perhaps TRBD1 as D (6 bases). Trimming left V 4 bases short and J 7 bases short, with 13 bases between. In germline, CDR1 is LGHDT, CDR2 YNNKEL (reference sequence). The CDR3 sequence is 14 residues long. CDR3 in DNA: TGTGCCAGCAGCCGGGCAGGGGTCATTGAAAAACTGTTTTTT. It encodes CASSRAGVIEKLFF.

The genes are TRBV30 and TRBJ2-7; the match to TRBD2 covers 9 bases. The germline V gene has CDR1 GTSNPN and CDR2 SVGIG (reference sequence). Trimming cost V 3 bases and J 5 bases; bases outside gene matches: 11. This CDR3 region has 15 residues. For the CDR3, the DNA is TGTGCCTGGAGCCCAAGACTAGCGGATACCGACGAGCAGTACTTC. Protein product: CAWSPRLADTDEQYF.

The V gene is TRBV15, the J gene TRBJ2-7, with D maybe TRBD2 (5 bases). Germline V lookup: CDR1 LNHNV, CDR2 YYDKDF (reference sequence). This CDR3 contains 16 residues. V dropped 3 bases and J dropped 7 bases, with 22 bases sitting between them. This CDR3 is CATSSDLIPGRGEQYF. CDR3 nucleotide sequence: TGTGCCACCAGCAGTGACCTGATACCGGGCCGAGGGGAGCAGTACTTC.

The sample holds one count of this clone. The J gene is TRBJ2-5, the V gene TRBV5-4; TRBD2 aligns across 9 bases. The CDR3 is made up of 15 amino acids. After removal of 1 base from V and 1 base from J, the junction contained 2 bases not matched to a gene. The germline V gene encodes CDR1 SGHNT and CDR2 YYREEE (reference sequence). In DNA, the CDR3 is TGTGCCAGCAGCTTGCGGCGGGAGGGCCAAGAGACCCAGTACTTC. It yields the protein CASSLRREGQETQYF.

This sequence joins TRBV3-1 (or the pseudogene TRBV3-2) and TRBJ2-7, with 9 bases lining up with TRBD2. CDR1 is LGHDT and CDR2 is YNNKEL in the germline V gene (reference sequence). There are 15 residues in the CDR3. V shed 4 bases and J 2 bases; nucleotides not matched to a gene: 6. The CDR3 region has the DNA TGTGCCAGCAGCCCGGCGGGGGGGTCCGCCTACGAGCAGTACTTC. Protein sequence: CASSPAGGSAYEQYF.

Only one count was recorded for this clone. The rearrangement links TRBV6-1 to TRBJ2-7; 8 bases map to TRBD2. Germline V gene lookup returns CDR1 MNHNS and CDR2 SASEGT. The CDR3 sequence is 16 residues long. The junction had 11 bases not matched to a gene; V was cut back by 4 bases and J by 3 bases. The CDR3 reads CASSAASGSTRYEQYF. CDR3 in DNA: TGTGCCAGCAGTGCTGCTAGCGGGTCTACTCGCTACGAGCAGTACTTC.

This chain connects TRBV4-1 to TRBJ2-7; no clear D. The V gene's germline CDR1 is MGHRA and CDR2 YSYEKL. V was shortened by 0 bases and J by 3 bases, with 12 bases between the two germline ends. This CDR3 region has 15 residues. CDR3 protein: CASSQEVSENYEQYF. In DNA form, the CDR3 reads TGCGCCAGCAGCCAAGAGGTCAGCGAAAACTACGAGCAGTACTTC.

J is TRBJ1-2 and V is TRBV11-2; D may be TRBD1 (6 bases). The CDR3 has 16 amino acids. Germline loops: CDR1 SGHAT, CDR2 FQNNGV. The ends were cut back, 5 bases at V and 0 bases at J, with 16 bases in the middle. The CDR3: CASSTFGQKTNYGYTF. CDR3 DNA: TGTGCCAGCAGCACATTTGGACAGAAGACTAACTATGGCTACACCTTC.

The genes are TRBV18 and TRBJ1-1; 7 bases agree with TRBD1. Germline V lookup: CDR1 KGHSH, CDR2 LQKENI. The CDR3 has 15 amino acids. Unmatched junction bases numbered 6, after V lost 4 bases and J lost 1 base. In nucleotides, the CDR3 is TGTGCCAGCTCACATCAGGGGGGTGGGAACACTGAAGCTTTCTTT. Protein: CASSHQGGGNTEAFF.

The chain uses TRBV29-1 and TRBJ2-7; TRBD2 aligns across 9 bases. V was pared by 4 bases and J by 5 bases, with 6 bases of the junction left unmatched. CDR1 SQVTM and CDR2 ANQGSEA come from the germline V gene. There are 13 residues in the CDR3. CDR3 loop: CSVALAGIDEQYF. CDR3 sequence (DNA): TGCAGCGTTGCCCTAGCGGGAATCGACGAGCAGTACTTC.

The rearrangement links TRBV28 to TRBJ1-5; possible D gene TRBD1, 6 bases. Germline V gene lookup returns CDR1 MDHEN and CDR2 SYDVKM. The CDR3 is 16 amino acids. The V and J ends lost 3 bases and 4 bases respectively, with 16 bases between them. The CDR3 loop is CASSFTIDRLNQPQHF. For the CDR3, the DNA is TGTGCCAGCAGTTTTACTATAGACAGGCTGAATCAGCCCCAGCATTTT. Filled out from reference TRBV28 and TRBJ1-5, the complete variable domain reads DVKVTQSSRYLVKRTGEKVFLECVQDMDHENMFWYRQDPGLGLRLIYFSYDVKMKEKGDIPEGYSVSREKKERFSLILESASTNQTSMYLCASSFTIDRLNQPQHFGDGTRLSIL.

V is TRBV5-1 and J is TRBJ2-5; D may be TRBD2 (6 bases). Trimming took 1 base from V and 2 from J, leaving 12 bases between them. Germline loops: CDR1 SGHRS, CDR2 YFSETQ. The CDR3 is 15 amino acids. CDR3 nucleotide sequence: TGCGCCAGCAGCTTGTCGGGGGTCCCTCAAGAGACCCAGTACTTC. The encoded protein is CASSLSGVPQETQYF.

V is TRBV19 and J is TRBJ1-2; D perhaps matches TRBD1 (6 bases). The CDR3 extends over 12 amino acids. Germline V gene data show CDR1 as LNHDA and CDR2 as SQIVND (reference sequence). V was cut by 5 bases and J by 6 bases, with 10 bases left in between. The CDR3 here is CASSHPGDGYTF. In DNA, the CDR3 is TGTGCCAGTAGTCACCCAGGGGATGGCTACACCTTC.

V usage is TRBV11-1 and J usage is TRBJ2-1; 8 bases match TRBD2. Germline V gene data show CDR1 as SGHAT and CDR2 as FQDESV (reference sequence). Trimming removed 5 bases from V and 8 bases from J; junction bases left unmatched: 8. The CDR3 loop spans 14 amino acids. CDR3 region: CASSAGSGADEQFF. CDR3 DNA: TGTGCCAGCAGCGCAGGTAGCGGGGCAGATGAGCAGTTCTTC.

The chain links TRBV2 to TRBJ1-2; 8 positions match TRBD1. CDR1 is SNHLY, CDR2 FYNNEI, per germline. The CDR3 has 13 residues. V was clipped by 4 bases and J by 3 bases; unmatched bases: 1. The CDR3 region is CASSATGDYGYTF. DNA of the CDR3: TGTGCCAGCAGTGCGACAGGGGACTATGGCTACACCTTC. Full variable domain (outside the CDR3, taken from reference TRBV2 and TRBJ1-2): EPEVTQTPSHQVTQMGQEVILRCVPISNHLYFYWYRQILGQKVEFLVSFYNNEISEKSEIFDDQFSVERPDGSNFTLKIRSTKLEDSAMYFCASSATGDYGYTFGSGTRLTVV.